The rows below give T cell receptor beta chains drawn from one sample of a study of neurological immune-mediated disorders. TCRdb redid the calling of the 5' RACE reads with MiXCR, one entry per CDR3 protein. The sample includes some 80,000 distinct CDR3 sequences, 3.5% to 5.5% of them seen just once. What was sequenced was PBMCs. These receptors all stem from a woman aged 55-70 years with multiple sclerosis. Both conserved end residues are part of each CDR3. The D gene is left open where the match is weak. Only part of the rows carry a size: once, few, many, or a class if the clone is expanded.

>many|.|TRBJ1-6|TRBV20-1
CSASIGNNSPLHF
TGCAGTGCTAGCATTGGGAATAATTCACCCCTCCACTTT
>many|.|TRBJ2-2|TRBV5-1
CASSLGPRNTGELFF
TGCGCCAGCAGCTTGGGTCCGAGGAACACCGGGGAGCTGTTTTTT
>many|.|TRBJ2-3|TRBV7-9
CASSLRRGGPSTDTQYF
TGTGCCAGCAGCTTAAGGCGGGGCGGGCCTAGCACAGATACGCAGTATTTT
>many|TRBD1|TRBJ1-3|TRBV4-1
CASSPTGAGNTIYF
TGCGCCAGCAGTCCGACAGGGGCTGGAAACACCATATATTTT
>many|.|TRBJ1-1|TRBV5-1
CASSLVAGRAEAFF
TGCGCCAGCAGCTTAGTAGCGGGGCGGGCTGAAGCTTTCTTT
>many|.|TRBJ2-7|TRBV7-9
CASSLDVGGEYF
TGTGCCAGCAGCTTAGATGTAGGGGGAGAGTACTTC
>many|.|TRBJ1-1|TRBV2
CASSGGPDLNTEAFF
TGTGCCAGCAGTGGGGGTCCGGATTTGAACACTGAAGCTTTCTTT
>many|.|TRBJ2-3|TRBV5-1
CASSSRTLPEDTQYF
TGCGCCAGCAGCTCCCGAACTCTGCCAGAAGATACGCAGTATTTT
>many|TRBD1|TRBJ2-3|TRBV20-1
CSADRDGDTQYF
TGCAGTGCAGACAGGGACGGGGATACGCAGTATTTT
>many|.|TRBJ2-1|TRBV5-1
CASSLGGPLYNEQFF
TGCGCCAGCAGCTTGGGGGGCCCACTTTACAATGAGCAGTTCTTC
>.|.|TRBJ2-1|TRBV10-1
CASSELGQVREQFF
TGCGCCAGCAGTGAGTTAGGGCAGGTTCGTGAGCAGTTCTTC
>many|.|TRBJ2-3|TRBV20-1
CSARDPGKSTDTQYF
TGCAGTGCTAGAGATCCGGGGAAAAGCACAGATACGCAGTATTTT
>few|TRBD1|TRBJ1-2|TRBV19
CASSATGNYGYTF
TGTGCCAGTAGTGCGACAGGGAACTATGGCTACACCTTC
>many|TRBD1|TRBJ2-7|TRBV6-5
CASSYRQGAGEQYF
TGTGCCAGCAGTTACAGACAGGGGGCGGGCGAGCAGTACTTC
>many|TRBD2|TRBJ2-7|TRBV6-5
CASSYSLAGGMYEQYF
TGTGCCAGCAGTTACTCCTTAGCGGGGGGGATGTACGAGCAGTACTTC
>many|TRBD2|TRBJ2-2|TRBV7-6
CASSLAASGGLNTGELFF
TGTGCCAGCAGCTTAGCCGCTAGCGGGGGATTGAACACCGGGGAGCTGTTTTTT
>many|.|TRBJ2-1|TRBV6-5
CASSYLRESEQFF
TGTGCCAGCAGTTACCTCAGGGAAAGTGAGCAGTTCTTC
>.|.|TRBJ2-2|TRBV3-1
CASSPHQNYWENGELFF
TGTGCCAGCAGCCCTCATCAGAACTACTGGGAGAACGGGGAGCTGTTTTTT
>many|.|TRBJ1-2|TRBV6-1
CASSEAALPYGYTF
TGTGCCAGCAGTGAAGCGGCCCTACCCTATGGCTACACCTTC
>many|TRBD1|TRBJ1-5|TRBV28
CASRSTGDNQPQHF
TGTGCCAGCAGATCGACAGGGGACAATCAGCCCCAGCATTTT
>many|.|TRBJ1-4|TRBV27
CASSIGGAQTNEKLFF
TGTGCCAGCTCGATCGGGGGGGCGCAAACTAATGAAAAACTGTTTTTT
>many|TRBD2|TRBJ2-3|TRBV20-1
CSATGKRGGSDTQYF
TGCAGTGCTACCGGCAAGCGGGGGGGCTCAGATACGCAGTATTTT
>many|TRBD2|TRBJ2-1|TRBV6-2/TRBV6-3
CASSPGLAGGFANEQFF
TGTGCCAGCAGCCCCGGACTAGCGGGGGGATTCGCCAATGAGCAGTTCTTC
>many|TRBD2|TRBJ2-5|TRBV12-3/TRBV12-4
CASSTSGTSGGKETQYF
TGTGCCAGCAGTACCTCCGGGACTAGCGGGGGGAAAGAGACCCAGTACTTC
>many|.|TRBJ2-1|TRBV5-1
CASSTGWVEQFF
TGCGCCAGCAGCACCGGGTGGGTCGAGCAGTTCTTC
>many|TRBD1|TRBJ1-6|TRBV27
CASSNPGQGTAKPNSPLHF
TGTGCCAGCAGCAATCCGGGACAGGGGACCGCTAAACCGAATTCACCCCTCCACTTT
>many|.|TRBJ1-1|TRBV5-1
CASSPQPGHPNTEAFF
TGCGCCAGCAGCCCTCAACCTGGACATCCAAACACTGAAGCTTTCTTT
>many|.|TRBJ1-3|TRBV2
CASTRGRVSGNTIYF
TGTGCCAGCACAAGAGGCAGGGTCTCTGGAAACACCATATATTTT
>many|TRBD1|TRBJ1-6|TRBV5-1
CASSYGTAEDNSPLHF
TGCGCCAGCAGCTACGGGACAGCGGAAGATAATTCACCCCTCCACTTT
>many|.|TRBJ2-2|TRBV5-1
CASRAGTGTGELFF
TGCGCCAGCAGAGCCGGGACGGGCACCGGGGAGCTGTTTTTT
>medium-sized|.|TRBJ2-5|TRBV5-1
CASSLGRGAETQYF
TGCGCCAGCAGCTTGGGCAGGGGGGCAGAGACCCAGTACTTC
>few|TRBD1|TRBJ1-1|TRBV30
CAWTRTGSENTEAFF
TGTGCCTGGACTAGGACAGGGTCAGAGAACACTGAAGCTTTCTTT
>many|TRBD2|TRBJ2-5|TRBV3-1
CASSPVLAGVETQYF
TGTGCCAGCAGCCCCGTACTAGCGGGGGTAGAGACCCAGTACTTC